The rows below give T cell receptor beta chains drawn from one sample of a study of T cells in Graves' hyperthyroidism and ophthalmopathy. TCRdb itself ran the multiplex PCR reads through MiXCR, one entry per CDR3 protein. The top ten hold 7% to 10% of the sample, which has 750,000 to 900,000 distinct CDR3 sequences, around 38% seen once. The sequenced sample consisted of blood. Receptors were obtained from a man younger than 30 with Graves' hyperthyroidism. Both conserved end residues are part of each CDR3. A D gene is named only where the DNA matches it firmly. Size tells how often a clone was seen (once, few, many) or the class of an expanded clone, and some rows leave it out.

V	size	length	J	D	CDR3	DNA
TRBV7-9	many	14	TRBJ1-2	-	CASSSLRTNYGYTF	TGTGCCAGCAGCTCTCTTAGAACTAACTATGGCTACACCTTC
TRBV20-1	-	13	TRBJ1-4	-	CSARDRTFEKLFF	TGCAGTGCTAGAGATCGGACGTTTGAAAAACTGTTTTTT
TRBV2	-	16	TRBJ1-3	-	CASGYRRLRSGNTIYF	TGTGCCAGCGGTTACAGACGGTTACGCTCTGGAAACACCATATATTTT
TRBV29-1	many	13	TRBJ1-2	-	CSVDPVLNYGYTF	TGCAGCGTTGATCCAGTTTTAAACTATGGCTACACCTTC
TRBV19	few	15	TRBJ2-5	-	CASSMGGAGEETQYF	TGTGCCAGTAGTATGGGGGGGGCAGGGGAGGAGACCCAGTACTTC
TRBV7-9	-	11	TRBJ1-2	-	CAGSPGYGYTF	TGTGCCGGCAGTCCAGGGTATGGCTACACCTTC
TRBV2	many	13	TRBJ1-6	TRBD1	CASIPGQESPLHF	TGTGCCAGCATTCCGGGACAGGAGTCACCCCTCCACTTT
TRBV19	-	14	TRBJ1-4	-	CASNNGVTSEKLFF	TGTGCCAGCAACAACGGTGTTACGAGTGAAAAACTGTTTTTT
TRBV25-1	-	17	TRBJ2-7	-	CASTSNATWAGHYEQYF	TGTGCCAGCACCTCAAACGCCACCTGGGCGGGACACTACGAGCAGTACTTC
TRBV9	-	15	TRBJ2-5	TRBD1	CASSGWDRGEETQYF	TGTGCCAGCAGCGGGTGGGACAGGGGGGAAGAGACCCAGTACTTC
TRBV5-4	-	13	TRBJ2-7	-	CASSLPGVNEQYF	TGTGCCAGCAGCTTGCCAGGGGTAAACGAGCAGTACTTC
TRBV15	-	18	TRBJ1-5	-	CATSSLGRERGSNQPQHF	TGTGCCACCAGCAGCCTAGGACGGGAACGAGGAAGCAATCAGCCCCAGCATTTT
TRBV29-1	-	15	TRBJ2-2	TRBD2	CSARLGTSASGELFF	TGCAGCGCACGCCTGGGGACTAGCGCGTCCGGGGAGCTGTTTTTT
TRBV4-1	-	14	TRBJ2-2	-	CASSQDAAAGELFF	TGCGCCAGCAGCCAAGACGCGGCGGCCGGGGAGCTGTTTTTT
TRBV20-1	-	14	TRBJ2-7	-	CSARGGSGTYEQYF	TGCAGTGCTAGAGGTGGGTCTGGGACCTACGAGCAGTACTTC
TRBV7-2	-	14	TRBJ2-5	-	CASSSLNGGETQYF	TGTGCCAGCAGCTCCCTCAATGGGGGGGAGACCCAGTACTTC
TRBV2	-	13	TRBJ2-7	-	CASSEARHYEQYF	TGTGCCAGCAGTGAAGCGCGGCACTACGAGCAGTACTTC
TRBV10-3	-	12	TRBJ2-7	-	CAISSPAYEQYF	TGTGCCATCAGTTCCCCGGCCTACGAGCAGTACTTC